The clone carrying this TCR beta chain has a handful of counts. Its antigen is as yet unknown. TCRdb passed the 5' RACE reads through MiXCR, listing each CDR3 protein once. This repertoire shows over 200,000 distinct CDR3 sequences, 6.5% to 8% found once; its top ten account for less than 15%. The data belong to a study of identical twins. Germline CDR1 and CDR2: SGHDT and YYEEEE. This CDR3 comprises 16 residues. Trimming removed 5 bases at V and 1 base at J, with 18 bases between. General study findings and limits: Excess twin sharing in beta out-of-frame sequences was weaker.

These sequences were also reported in another study, on T cells expressing NK-cell markers. That work contributes: Repertoire data for TCR beta were derived from sorted T cells (CD3+CD56+NKG2C+, CD3+CD56+NKG2C- and CD3+CD56-NKG2C+). Each of roughly 6 donors carried dominant NKG2C+ clonotypes accounting for about 1.0-7.5% of CD8+ T cells. Similarly, these clonotypes led the CD3+CD56-NKG2C+ fraction as well in a few donors.

This clonotype originated in a woman under 30 in good health. The rearrangement links TRBV5-6 to TRBJ1-1; tentatively, D is TRBD1 (6 bases). The sequencing input was CD8+ T cells sorted from blood. The CDR3 sequence: CASRPTSDSGNTEAFF. Written as DNA, the CDR3 is TGTGCCAGCAGACCGACGTCGGACAGCGGGAACACTGAAGCTTTCTTT.